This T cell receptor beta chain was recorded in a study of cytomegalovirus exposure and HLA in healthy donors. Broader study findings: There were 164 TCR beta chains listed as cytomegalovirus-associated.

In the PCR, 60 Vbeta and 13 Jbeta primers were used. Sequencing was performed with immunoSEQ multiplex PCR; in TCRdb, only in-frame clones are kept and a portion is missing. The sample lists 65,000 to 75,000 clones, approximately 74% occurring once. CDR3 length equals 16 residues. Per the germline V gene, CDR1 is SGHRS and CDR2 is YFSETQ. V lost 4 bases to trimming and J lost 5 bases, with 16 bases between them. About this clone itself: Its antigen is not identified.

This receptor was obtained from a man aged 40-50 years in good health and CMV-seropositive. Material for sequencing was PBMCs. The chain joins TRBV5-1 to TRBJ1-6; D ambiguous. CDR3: CASSPAGSLNNSPLHF. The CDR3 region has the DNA TGCGCCAGCAGCCCAGCCGGGAGCCTAAATAATTCACCCCTCCACTTT.